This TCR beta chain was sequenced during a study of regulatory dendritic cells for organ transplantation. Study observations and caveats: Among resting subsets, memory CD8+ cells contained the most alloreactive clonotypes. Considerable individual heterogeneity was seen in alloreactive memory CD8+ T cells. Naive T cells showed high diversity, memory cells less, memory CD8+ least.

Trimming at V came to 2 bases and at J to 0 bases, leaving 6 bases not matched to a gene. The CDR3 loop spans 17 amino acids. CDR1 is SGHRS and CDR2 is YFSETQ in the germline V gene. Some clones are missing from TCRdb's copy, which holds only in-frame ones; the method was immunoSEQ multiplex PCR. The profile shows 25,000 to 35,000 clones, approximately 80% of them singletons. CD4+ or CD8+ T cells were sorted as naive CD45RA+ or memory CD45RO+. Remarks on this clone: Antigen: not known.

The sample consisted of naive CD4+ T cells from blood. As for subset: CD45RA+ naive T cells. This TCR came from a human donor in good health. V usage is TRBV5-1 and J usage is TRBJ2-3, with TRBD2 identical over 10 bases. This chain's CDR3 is CASSLPILAGSTDTQYF. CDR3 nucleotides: TGCGCCAGCAGCTTACCCATACTAGCGGGGAGCACAGATACGCAGTATTTT.